A single T cell receptor (beta chain) is shown here with its context. Its antigen is as yet unknown. This entry comes from a study of cytomegalovirus exposure and HLA in healthy donors. The overall study: In terms of ancestry, the Caucasian-associated cluster contained about four fifths of the 398 genotyped donors. The study's findings and limits: With DRB1 most and HLA-C fewest, TCR association rates differed between HLA loci in a later analysis. In vitro work confirmed that a few CMV-associated chains recognize CMV antigens. Available immune exposure information covered CMV serostatus only.

Germline lookup yields CDR1 SGHAT and CDR2 FQNNGV. CDR3 length: 17 residues. V was trimmed by 6 bases and J by 1 base, leaving 19 bases between them. Primers: 60 Vbeta forward and 13 Jbeta reverse. TCRdb keeps only in-frame clones here, not all; method: immunoSEQ multiplex PCR. This table has 60,000 to 70,000 clones, around 68% appearing once. This TCR was sampled from a woman in her twenties or thirties in good health and CMV-seronegative. The chain links TRBV11-2 to TRBJ2-1; TRBD2 might be the D (7 bases). The sequenced sample was PBMCs. The CDR3 loop is CASRPRAGATSYNEQFF. Written as DNA, the CDR3 is TGTGCCAGCAGGCCACGGGCGGGGGCCACTTCCTACAATGAGCAGTTCTTC.